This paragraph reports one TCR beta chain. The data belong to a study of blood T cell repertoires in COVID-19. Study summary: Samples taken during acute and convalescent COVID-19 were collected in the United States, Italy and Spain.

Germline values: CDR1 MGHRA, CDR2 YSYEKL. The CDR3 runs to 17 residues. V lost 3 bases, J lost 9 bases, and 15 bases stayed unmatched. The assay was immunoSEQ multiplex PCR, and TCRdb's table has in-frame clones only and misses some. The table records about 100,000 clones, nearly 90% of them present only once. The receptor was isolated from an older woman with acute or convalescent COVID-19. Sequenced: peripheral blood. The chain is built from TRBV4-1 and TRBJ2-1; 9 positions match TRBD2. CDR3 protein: CASSQGGLAGTLSEQFF. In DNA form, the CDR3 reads TGCGCCAGCAGCCAGGGAGGGCTAGCGGGGACGTTAAGTGAGCAGTTCTTC.